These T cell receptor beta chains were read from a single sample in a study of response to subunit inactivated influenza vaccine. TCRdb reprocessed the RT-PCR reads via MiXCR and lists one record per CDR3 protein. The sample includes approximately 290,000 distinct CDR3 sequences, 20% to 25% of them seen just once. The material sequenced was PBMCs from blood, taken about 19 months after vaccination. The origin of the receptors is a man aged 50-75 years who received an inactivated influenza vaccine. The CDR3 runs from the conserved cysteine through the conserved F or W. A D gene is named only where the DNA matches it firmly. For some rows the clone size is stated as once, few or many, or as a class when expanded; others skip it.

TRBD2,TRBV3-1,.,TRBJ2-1,CASSPSLGGDYNEQFF,TGTGCCAGCAGCCCGTCCTTGGGGGGGGACTACAATGAGCAGTTCTTC
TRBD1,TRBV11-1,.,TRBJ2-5,CASSMGQGRETQYF,TGTGCCAGCAGCATGGGACAGGGTCGAGAGACCCAGTACTTC
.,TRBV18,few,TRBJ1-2,CASSPVQGIYGYTF,TGTGCCAGCTCACCAGTGCAGGGGATCTATGGCTACACCTTC
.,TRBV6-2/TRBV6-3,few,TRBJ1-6,CASSYSMSSSPLHF,TGTGCCAGCAGTTACTCGATGTCGTCTTCACCCCTCCACTTT
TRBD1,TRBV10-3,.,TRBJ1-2,CAINLSGTGVEGYTF,TGTGCCATCAATCTTTCCGGGACAGGGGTGGAGGGCTACACCTTC
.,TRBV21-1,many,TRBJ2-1,CASSKAPRSGGLGNEQFF,TGTGCCAGCAGCAAAGCCCCTCGTAGCGGGGGGCTAGGGAATGAGCAGTTCTTC
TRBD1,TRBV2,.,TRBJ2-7,CASSPYRDRRTYEQYF,TGTGCCAGCAGTCCCTATAGGGACAGGCGAACCTACGAGCAGTACTTC
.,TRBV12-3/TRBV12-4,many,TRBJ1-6,CASSATRGNSPLHF,TGTGCCAGCAGTGCTACAAGAGGAAATTCACCCCTCCACTTT
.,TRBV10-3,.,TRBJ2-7,CAISGGTEHEQYF,TGTGCCATCAGTGGGGGGACTGAGCACGAGCAGTACTTC
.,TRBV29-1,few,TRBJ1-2,CSVEKGRAGYGYTF,TGCAGCGTTGAAAAAGGACGCGCCGGGTACGGCTACACCTTC
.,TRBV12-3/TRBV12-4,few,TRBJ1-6,CASSLQGFNSPLHF,TGTGCCAGCAGTTTGCAGGGGTTTAATTCACCCCTCCACTTT
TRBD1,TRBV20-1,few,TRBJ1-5,CSARVTGAKDGNSNQPQHF,TGCAGTGCTAGAGTGACAGGGGCCAAAGATGGGAATAGCAATCAGCCCCAGCATTTT
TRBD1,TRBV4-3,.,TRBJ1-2,CASSQDRGPYYGYTF,TGCGCCAGCAGCCAGGACAGGGGGCCTTACTATGGCTACACCTTC
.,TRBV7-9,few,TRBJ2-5,CASSLGGSGGETQYF,TGTGCCAGCAGCTTAGGTGGAAGTGGGGGGGAGACCCAGTACTTC
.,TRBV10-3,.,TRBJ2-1,CAISDRPNNEQFF,TGTGCCATCAGTGATCGGCCCAACAATGAGCAGTTCTTC
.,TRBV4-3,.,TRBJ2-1,CASSQDRGYEQFF,TGCGCCAGCAGCCAAGATCGAGGCTATGAGCAGTTCTTC
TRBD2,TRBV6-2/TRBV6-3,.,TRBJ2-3,CASTGLAGAKVGDTQYF,TGTGCCAGCACCGGACTAGCGGGGGCAAAAGTCGGAGATACGCAGTATTTT
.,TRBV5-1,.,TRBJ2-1,CASSLEAGTFYNEQFF,TGCGCCAGCAGCTTGGAGGCAGGGACATTCTACAATGAGCAGTTCTTC
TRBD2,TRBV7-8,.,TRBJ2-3,CASSLSGLAGGLADTQYF,TGTGCCAGCAGCTTATCAGGACTAGCGGGAGGATTGGCAGATACGCAGTATTTT
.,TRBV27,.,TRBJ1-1,CASSPYRGLNTEAFF,TGTGCCAGCAGTCCCTACCGGGGCCTGAACACTGAAGCTTTCTTT
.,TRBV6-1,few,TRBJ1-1,CASRPDSIREAFF,TGTGCCAGCAGACCGGACTCCATTCGTGAAGCTTTCTTT
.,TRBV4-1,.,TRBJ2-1,CASSFSGTLRNEQFF,TGCGCCAGCAGCTTTTCCGGGACCCTGCGAAATGAGCAGTTCTTC
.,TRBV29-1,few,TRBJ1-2,CSVEGHPGYGYTF,TGCAGCGTTGAAGGGCATCCGGGCTATGGCTACACCTTC
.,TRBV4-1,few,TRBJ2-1,CASSQDPGAEQFF,TGCGCCAGCAGCCAAGATCCTGGGGCTGAGCAGTTCTTC
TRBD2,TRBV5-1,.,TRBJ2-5,CASSLGAQLAGEETQYF,TGCGCCAGCAGCTTGGGGGCCCAACTAGCGGGGGAAGAGACCCAGTACTTC
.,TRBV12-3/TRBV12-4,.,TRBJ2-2,CASSLSAPVTGELFF,TGTGCCAGCAGTTTATCCGCACCGGTCACCGGGGAGCTGTTTTTT
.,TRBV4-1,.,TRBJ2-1,CASSSQGEQFF,TGCGCCAGCAGCTCCCAGGGGGAGCAGTTCTTC
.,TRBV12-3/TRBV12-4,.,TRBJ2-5,CASSFGGGETQYF,TGTGCCAGCAGTTTCGGGGGTGGAGAGACCCAGTACTTC
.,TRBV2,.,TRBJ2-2,CASSNGGGELFF,TGTGCCAGCAGTAATGGAGGCGGGGAGCTGTTTTTT
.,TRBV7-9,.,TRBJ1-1,CASSLDVTVWNTEAFF,TGTGCCAGCAGCTTAGATGTGACGGTGTGGAACACTGAAGCTTTCTTT
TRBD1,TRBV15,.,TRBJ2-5,CATRTGGRLETQYF,TGTGCCACCAGGACAGGGGGCCGTCTGGAGACCCAGTACTTC
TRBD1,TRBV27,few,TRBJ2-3,CASKGANTDTQYF,TGTGCCAGCAAGGGGGCGAACACAGATACGCAGTATTTT
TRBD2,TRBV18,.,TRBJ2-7,CASSPPLAGSYEQYF,TGTGCCAGCTCACCACCACTAGCGGGATCCTACGAGCAGTACTTC
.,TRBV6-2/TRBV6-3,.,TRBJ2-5,CASSYSPDYLRETQYF,TGTGCCAGCAGTTACTCCCCGGACTACCTACGGGAGACCCAGTACTTC